This TCR beta chain was documented in a study of PD-L1 blockade in urothelial cancer listed by TCRdb under 2017. Notes on the research overall: Therapy was started in about 2014 for all patients, and atezolizumab 1,200 mg was administered intravenously every 3 weeks. About nine tenths of the roughly 29 patients were males with bladder-origin urothelial cancer, and about 65% of the roughly 30 reported a prior smoking history. Patients had an ECOG performance status of 0 or 1 and had received between 0 and 3 prior chemotherapy regimens. Blood samples were analyzed at two time points: 3 weeks after treatment start (second dose) and 6 weeks after treatment start. A median of about 150,000 T cells and some 82,000 unique TCRs was obtained from blood samples, and a median clonality of approximately 0.08 was observed. An exploratory multi-omic analysis was conducted of the somatic, immune and clinical correlates of response to PD-L1 blockade with atezolizumab in urothelial cancer. Pretreatment tumor samples and matched peripheral blood, collected serially before and after atezolizumab treatment, underwent TCR sequencing. Durable clinical benefit was defined as a progression-free survival longer than 6 months, and TCR features were additionally tested against progression-free survival and overall survival. Whole exome sequencing and RNA sequencing of pretreatment tumors were performed alongside TCR sequencing in the same patients. Under 10 patients reached durable clinical benefit, while some 20 patients did not. Around 29 patients had pretreatment blood TCR-seq, some 24 had at least one posttreatment blood collection, and some 24 had tumor TCR-seq. The investigation overall reported the following: Among patients with durable benefit, tumor-associated TCR clones showed greater expansion in peripheral blood 3 weeks after treatment started (n = 22, p = 0.022). Because the sample size was small (n of about 30) and many exploratory analyses were performed, the results are intended to be hypothesis-generating. A pretreatment peripheral blood TCR clonality below the median was linked to improved progression-free and overall survival.

Synthetic TCR analog templates were spiked into each PCR to estimate absolute template abundance from read counts. Using the immunoSEQ assay, TCRbeta CDR3 regions were amplified from genomic DNA with bias-controlled V and J gene primers. Rearranged TCRbeta segments were sequenced at approximately 20X coverage. The authors' analysis ran thus. Clustering was used to correct sequencing errors, and CDR3s were annotated against IMGT so that V, D and J genes could be assigned. Only productive TCRbeta rearrangements were used in downstream analyses, excluding out-of-frame or stop-codon sequences. To compute clonality, Shannon entropy was normalized by the log of the number of unique productive sequences and then subtracted from one. Fisher's exact test with Benjamini-Hochberg correction, using a cutoff of adjusted p below 0.01, was how clones that differed between time points or between blood and tumor were identified. TCRdb re-hosts the immuneACCESS table, in-frame sequences only. Its copies lack some clones; in the studies checked, an unresolved V gene accounts for under half of them, and the cause for the rest is not known. V and J calls and clone size are copied from that table; D and trimming were computed from the DNA. Present in this sample are roughly 32,000 clones, nearly 90% of which were seen just once. The ten biggest clones cover under 9.5% of the sample.

Concerning this clone itself: There is no known antigen for this receptor. Qualities for individual bases were not recorded, and no much larger clone is one base off.

The germline V gene sets CDR1 to SGHRS and CDR2 to YFSETQ. From the cysteine up to the phenylalanine, the CDR3 has a length of 16 residues. The entry retains the CDR3 DNA only, 48 bases that are in frame from base 1. For this chain, trimming is 4 bases at the V end and 4 bases at the J end, and the number of junction bases without a gene match is 10. The label giving this sample's time point can be read as: peripheral blood 6 weeks after treatment start. The cohort comprised around 30 patients with locally advanced or metastatic urothelial carcinoma treated at Memorial Sloan Kettering on a trial protocol. Peripheral blood mononuclear cells were collected pretreatment and during treatment, with between 1 and 8 total time points per patient. The Qiagen DNeasy Blood extraction kit was used to purify genomic DNA from total PBMCs and tumor samples. Collected pretreatment and during treatment, PBMCs were isolated and stored as previously described.

The chain was built from TRBV5-1 and TRBJ2-2; 7 central nucleotides agree with TRBD2. The specimen comprised PBMCs, sampled around atezolizumab (anti-PD-L1) treatment. The sequence derives from a man at least 80 years old with urothelial cancer. The encoded CDR3 is CASSPGTNSRTGELFF. The DNA sequence follows: TGCGCCAGCAGCCCAGGGACTAACTCGCGCACCGGGGAGCTGTTTTTT. Supplemented by the reference TRBV5-1 and TRBJ2-2 proteins around the CDR3, the complete variable domain is KAGVTQTPRYLIKTRGQQVTLSCSPISGHRSVSWYQQTPGQGLQFLFEYFSETQRNKGNFPGRFSGRQFSNSRSEMNVSTLELGDSALYLCASSPGTNSRTGELFFGEGSRLTVL.